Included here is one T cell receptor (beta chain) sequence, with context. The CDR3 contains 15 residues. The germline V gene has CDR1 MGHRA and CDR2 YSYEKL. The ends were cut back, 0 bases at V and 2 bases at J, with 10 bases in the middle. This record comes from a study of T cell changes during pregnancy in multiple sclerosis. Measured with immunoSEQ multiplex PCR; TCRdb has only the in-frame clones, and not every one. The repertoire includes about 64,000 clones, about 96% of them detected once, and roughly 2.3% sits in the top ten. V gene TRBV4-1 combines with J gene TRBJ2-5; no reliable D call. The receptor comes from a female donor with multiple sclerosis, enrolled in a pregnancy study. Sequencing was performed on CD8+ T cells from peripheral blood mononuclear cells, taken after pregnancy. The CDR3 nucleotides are TGCGCCAGCAGCCAAGATGCGGCCCTTCAAGAGACCCAGTACTTC. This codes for CASSQDAALQETQYF.